This TCR beta chain was found in a study of CD4 T cells in relation to SARS-CoV-2 and coronaviruses. The study's findings and limits: In 55% to 75% of donors, memory CD4+ clonotypes crossrecognized SARS-CoV-2 and at least one common cold coronavirus spike.

Of note for this clone: The target antigen is unknown.

Here immunoSEQ multiplex PCR was the method, and the copy in TCRdb shows in-frame clones only, minus some. The sample has about 65,000 clones, over 70% seen once; the top ten hold 1.6%. The unexposed donors gave CD4+ T cells in 2011-2018, prior to COVID-19. CD4 enrichment then naive enrichment separated naive from memory CD4+ cells. This sequence was found in a human donor in good health. The sequencing input was memory CD4+ T cells from PBMCs.

CDR3 in DNA: TGTGCCAGCAGTTTTAATCCCCGGGGACAGGGGTATAATTCACCCCTCCACTTT. It translates to CASSFNPRGQGYNSPLHF. The rearrangement links TRBV28 to TRBJ1-6; TRBD1 agrees at 10 bases. The CDR3 is 18 residues long. CDR1 is MDHEN and CDR2 is SYDVKM in the germline V gene. The V and J ends lost 3 bases and 4 bases, in that order; junction bases with no gene match: 9.